The clone carrying this TCR beta chain was picked up a small number of times. Its antigen remains unknown. CD4+ cells of the naive, central memory, regulatory and stem cell-like memory types were sorted via CD45RO/CCR7/CD25/CD127/CD95/CD27. These data are taken from a study of beta chain features in type 1 diabetes. Study results and limitations: The naive, central memory and Treg TCRB repertoires showed an apparent similarity that was greater among patients than among healthy donors. VDJ junctions in type 1 diabetes patients carried more deletions and fewer insertions. Patients with Type 1 diabetes showed moderately but significantly shorter TCRB CDR3s in all four CD4+ subsets.

Investigators reverse transcribed all isolated RNA, so they sequenced expressed TCRB transcripts. Here immunoSEQ multiplex PCR was the method, and the copy in TCRdb shows in-frame clones only, minus some. The table includes about 620,000 clones, around 16% detected once. The J segment lost 4 bases and the V segment lost 4 bases, leaving 7 bases of the junction unmatched. This CDR3 region has 15 residues. From germline, CDR1 is SGHRS and CDR2 YFSETQ. The chain uses TRBV5-1 and TRBJ2-1, with 8 bases that match TRBD1. The material sequenced was naive CD4+ T cells from blood. This TCR came from a man aged 18 to 30 in good health. This CDR3 reads CASSTRTGQYNEQFF. CDR3 in DNA: TGCGCCAGCAGCACCCGGACAGGGCAGTACAATGAGCAGTTCTTC. Together with reference TRBV5-1 and TRBJ2-1, the CDR3 gives the full variable domain: KAGVTQTPRYLIKTRGQQVTLSCSPISGHRSVSWYQQTPGQGLQFLFEYFSETQRNKGNFPGRFSGRQFSNSRSEMNVSTLELGDSALYLCASSTRTGQYNEQFFGPGTRLTVL.